The source of this T cell receptor (beta chain) is a study of cytomegalovirus exposure and HLA in healthy donors. About the study: Earlier work reported 117 million unique TCR beta sequences from 180 million or so T cells.

Study conclusions and caveats: Immune exposure was documented only through CMV serostatus. A list of about 160 TCR beta chains associated with cytomegalovirus was given.

The primer mix had 60 Vbeta and 13 Jbeta primers. Sequencing was performed with immunoSEQ multiplex PCR; in TCRdb, only in-frame clones are kept and a portion is missing. The profile shows more than 100,000 clones, about 81% of them singletons. With 4 bases clipped from V and 2 bases from J, the junction kept 5 bases outside the gene matches. Germline CDR1 SNHLY, CDR2 FYNNEI. The length of the CDR3 is 14 residues. This clone was picked up one time. Its antigen remains unknown. The origin of this receptor is a woman aged 45-60 years in good health and CMV-seropositive. The J gene is TRBJ2-7, the V gene TRBV2; 7 bases agree with TRBD1. Sequencing was done on a sample of PBMCs. The CDR3 DNA follows: TGTGCCAGCAGTGCCCGACAGGGCCCCTACGAGCAGTACTTC. Its protein product is CASSARQGPYEQYF.